This T cell receptor beta chain derives from a study of blood T cells in healthy people across ages. Notes on the study in general: While age rose, TCR beta diversity per million T cells dropped in a roughly linear way.

The table lists this clonotype with a few counts. The antigen is not known. Trimming took 7 bases from V and 3 from J; bases not matched to a gene: 8. The germline CDR1 and CDR2 sequences are SQVTM and ANQGSEA. The CDR3 covers 14 residues. A second roughly 6 to 11 cycle PCR used barcoded and J-beta primers. TCRdb redid the calling of the 5' RACE reads with MiXCR, one entry per CDR3 protein. This table holds about 1.8 million distinct CDR3 sequences, around half found once. The sequencing sample was made of blood. The chain recombines TRBV29-1 with TRBJ2-1; TRBD1 matches at 8 bases. The sequence was obtained from a middle-aged woman in good health. This CDR3 reads CSETGTGLYNEQFF. CDR3 coding DNA: TGCAGCGAGACCGGGACAGGCCTCTACAATGAGCAGTTCTTC.